These 19 T cell receptor beta chains were all obtained from the same sample, sequenced in a study of blood T cell repertoires in COVID-19. The data were produced by immunoSEQ multiplex PCR, yet TCRdb's version contains in-frame clones alone and is incomplete. The table has some 300,000 clones, 70% to 90% seen once; the top ten hold around 2%. The sample consisted of PBMCs or T cells enriched from blood (not recorded which). The source is a woman aged 55-70 years in a cohort exposed to, infected with or recovered from COVID-19 (not recorded which).

The CDR3, as DNA: TGTGCCAGTGGCAACCCCAGGGACAGGGGGCGAGATACGCAGTATTTT. The encoded protein is CASGNPRDRGRDTQYF. V usage is TRBV19 and J usage is TRBJ2-3, with 12 bases identical to TRBD1. CDR3 size: 16 residues. CDR1 and CDR2 from the germline V gene are LNHDA and SQIVND (reference sequence). The ends lost 8 bases at V and 5 bases at J; junction bases unmatched: 11.

The chain recombines TRBV7-3 with TRBJ2-3; D ambiguous. Trimming cost V 5 bases and J 2 bases, with 14 bases left between them. Germline V gene lookup returns CDR1 SGHTA and CDR2 FQGTGA. The CDR3 length is 15 residues. CDR3 nucleotide sequence: TGTGCCAGCAGCGTGAGTCCCCTTAACACAGATACGCAGTATTTT. Its translation is CASSVSPLNTDTQYF.

The chain uses TRBV9 and TRBJ2-1; 7 bases align to TRBD2. The CDR3 consists of 14 residues. V was pared by 0 bases and J by 7 bases, with 4 bases of the junction left unmatched. Germline V lookup: CDR1 SGDLS, CDR2 YYNGEE. CDR3 bases: TGTGCCAGCAGCGTAGGCGGGAGAGGGAATGAGCAGTTCTTC. Its protein is CASSVGGRGNEQFF.

The chain has TRBV13 and TRBJ1-2, with D perhaps matching TRBD1 (6 bases). The germline V gene encodes CDR1 PRHDT and CDR2 FYEKMQ (reference sequence). V was cut by 5 bases and J by 2 bases, with 15 bases left in between. The length of the CDR3 is 15 residues. The CDR3 DNA sequence: TGTGCCAGCAGCCCCCGGACAGATCTCAACTATGGCTACACCTTC. Its translation is CASSPRTDLNYGYTF.

The chain recombines TRBV6-5 with TRBJ1-5; possibly TRBD1 for D (6 bases). V lost 6 bases and J 0 bases, leaving 9 bases between the germline ends. The CDR3 contains 14 residues. The germline V gene has CDR1 MNHEY and CDR2 SVGAGI. CDR3 residues: CASRQDSSNQPQHF. The CDR3 region has the DNA TGTGCCAGCAGACAGGACAGTAGCAATCAGCCCCAGCATTTT.

The chain uses TRBV3-1 (or the pseudogene TRBV3-2) and TRBJ2-1, with D perhaps TRBD2 (6 bases). The germline CDR1 and CDR2 sequences are LGHDT and YNNKEL (reference sequence). The V gene lost 0 bases and the J gene lost 3 bases, with 9 bases spanning the gap. The CDR3 is 15 amino acids. The CDR3 protein is CASSQDQGLYNEQFF. CDR3 in DNA: TGTGCCAGCAGCCAAGATCAGGGACTCTACAATGAGCAGTTCTTC.

The chain carries TRBV15 and TRBJ1-1, with D unclear. V lost 0 bases and J lost 7, with 12 bases in between. Germline assignment: CDR1 LNHNV and CDR2 YYDKDF (reference sequence). There are 14 residues in the CDR3. This chain's CDR3 is CATSRDPVGSEAFF. The CDR3 bases are TGTGCCACCAGCAGAGATCCTGTTGGGAGTGAAGCTTTCTTT.

The rearrangement links TRBV5-1 to TRBJ1-4; TRBD1 matches at 7 bases. Germline lookup yields CDR1 SGHRS and CDR2 YFSETQ. This CDR3 has 16 residues. With 6 bases clipped from V and 2 bases from J, the junction kept 10 bases outside the gene matches. CDR3 loop: CASTQGFGVTNEKLFF. CDR3 in DNA: TGCGCCAGCACACAGGGGTTTGGGGTCACTAATGAAAAACTGTTTTTT. Variable domain in full (rest from reference TRBV5-1 and TRBJ1-4): KAGVTQTPRYLIKTRGQQVTLSCSPISGHRSVSWYQQTPGQGLQFLFEYFSETQRNKGNFPGRFSGRQFSNSRSEMNVSTLELGDSALYLCASTQGFGVTNEKLFFGSGTQLSVL.

The chain links TRBV4-1 to TRBJ2-5, with 13 positions matching TRBD2. J gave up 5 bases and V 4 bases, and 10 bases lay outside the gene matches. The CDR3 runs 17 residues. Germline CDR1 MGHRA, CDR2 YSYEKL. This chain's CDR3 is CASSLRGLAGERETQYF. The CDR3 DNA follows: TGCGCCAGCAGCCTCCGAGGACTAGCGGGAGAACGGGAGACCCAGTACTTC.

The chain links TRBV18 to TRBJ2-7; 12 bases line up with TRBD1. Germline V gene sequence: CDR1 KGHSH, CDR2 LQKENI. The CDR3 sequence is 16 residues long. V was clipped by 5 bases and J by 4 bases; unmatched bases: 9. The CDR3 DNA reads as TGTGCCAGCTCATCCAGCCCGGGACAGGGGGCGTACGAGCAGTACTTC. Translated: CASSSSPGQGAYEQYF.

The rearrangement joins TRBV4-1 to TRBJ1-6; TRBD1 matches 9 bases. Germline trimming cut 5 bases from V and 9 bases from J; bases unmatched to any gene: 5. Per the germline V gene, CDR1 is MGHRA and CDR2 is YSYEKL. The CDR3 extends over 14 amino acids. The chain's CDR3 is CASSSGTGFSPLHF. The CDR3, as DNA: TGCGCCAGCAGCTCCGGGACAGGGTTTTCACCCCTCCACTTT.

V and J are TRBV7-3 and TRBJ2-1; D is possibly TRBD2 (5 bases). The CDR3 covers 13 residues. Trimming cost V 5 bases and J 8 bases, with 13 bases left between them. Germline V lookup: CDR1 SGHTA, CDR2 FQGTGA. CDR3 residues: CASSPSASHEQFF. CDR3 nucleotide sequence: TGTGCCAGCAGCCCCTCCGCTAGCCATGAGCAGTTCTTC. Full variable domain (missing parts from reference TRBV7-3 and TRBJ2-1): GAGVSQTPSNKVTEKGKYVELRCDPISGHTALYWYRQSLGQGPEFLIYFQGTGAADDSGLPNDRFFAVRPEGSVSTLKIQRTERGDSAVYLCASSPSASHEQFFGPGTRLTVL.

The chain has TRBV11-1 and TRBJ2-5; 7 nucleotides align to TRBD2. Germline values: CDR1 SGHAT, CDR2 FQDESV (reference sequence). The CDR3 spans 17 residues. V lost 0 bases and J lost 0; bases outside the gene matches: 7. CDR3 bases: TGTGCCAGCAGCTTAGCCGGCGCGGGAGCGTACCAAGAGACCCAGTACTTC. Translation: CASSLAGAGAYQETQYF.

The rearrangement joins TRBV7-3 to TRBJ2-5; 8 bases map to TRBD1. The V segment lost 5 bases and the J segment 4 bases; nucleotides outside the gene matches: 9. Germline CDR1 SGHTA, CDR2 FQGTGA. This CDR3 is built from 15 residues. In nucleotides, the CDR3 is TGTGCCAGCAGCCTCACAGGGGGGACGGCAGAGACCCAGTACTTC. It specifies CASSLTGGTAETQYF.

V gene TRBV30 combines with J gene TRBJ2-3; D may be TRBD1 (6 bases). CDR1 and CDR2 (germline): GTSNPN, SVGIG (reference sequence). The germline V and J ends were trimmed by 4 bases and 5 bases, with 7 bases remaining between them. The CDR3 runs to 11 residues. The CDR3 region has the DNA TGTGCCTGGACAGGGGAAGATACGCAGTATTTT. This sequence encodes CAWTGEDTQYF.

V and J are TRBV11-2 and TRBJ1-2; 8 nucleotides align to TRBD1. Germline V gene data show CDR1 as SGHAT and CDR2 as FQNNGV. J lost 5 bases, V lost 5 bases, and 10 bases had no gene match. CDR3 length equals 15 residues. CDR3 loop: CASSLGQGTSYGYTF. DNA of the CDR3: TGTGCCAGCAGCCTCGGACAGGGCACATCGTATGGCTACACCTTC.

About this clone itself: The sample has other DNA sequences that encode this CDR3 too. This rearrangement joins TRBV7-3 to TRBJ1-5; D remains ambiguous. Germline CDR1 and CDR2: SGHTA and FQGTGA. CDR3 length: 13 residues. Deletions cut 0 bases from V and 5 bases from J, with 5 bases between. CDR3 coding DNA: TGTGCCAGCAGCTTAACGCCGGATCAGCCCCAGCATTTT. Protein product: CASSLTPDQPQHF.

J is TRBJ1-2 and V is TRBV3-1 (or the pseudogene TRBV3-2), with D perhaps matching TRBD1 (6 bases). Germline CDR1 reads LGHDT; CDR2 reads YNNKEL (reference sequence). Trimming shortened V by 1 base and J by 1 base, and 16 bases separated the two germline ends. This CDR3 region has 17 residues. Here the CDR3 reads CASSQGGGRPYNYGYTF. The CDR3 nucleotides read TGTGCCAGCAGCCAAGGGGGGGGCCGCCCTTATAACTATGGCTACACCTTC.

J is TRBJ2-1 and V is TRBV6-5; possible D gene TRBD2, 6 bases. V was shortened by 6 bases and J by 6 bases, with 18 bases between the two germline ends. The CDR3 covers 15 residues. The germline gives CDR1 MNHEY, CDR2 SVGAGI. The CDR3 reads CASRRLENRPNEQFF. In DNA, the CDR3 is TGTGCCAGCAGGCGACTAGAAAACCGACCCAATGAGCAGTTCTTC.